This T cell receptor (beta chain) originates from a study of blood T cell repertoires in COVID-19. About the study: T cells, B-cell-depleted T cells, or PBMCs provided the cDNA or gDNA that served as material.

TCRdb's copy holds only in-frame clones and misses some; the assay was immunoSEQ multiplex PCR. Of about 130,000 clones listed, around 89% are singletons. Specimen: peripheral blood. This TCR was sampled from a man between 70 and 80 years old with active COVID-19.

The CDR3 loop is CASSRPAYSYNEQFF. For the CDR3, the DNA is TGTGCCAGCAGCCGGCCAGCGTACTCCTACAATGAGCAGTTCTTC. The V gene is TRBV7-9, the J gene TRBJ2-1; no clear D. Trimming shortened V by 5 bases and J by 0 bases, and 11 bases separated the two germline ends. The CDR3 sequence is 15 residues long. Germline CDR1 SEHNR, CDR2 FQNEAQ (reference sequence). The variable domain in full, completed from reference TRBV7-9 and TRBJ2-1, reads DTGVSQNPRHKITKRGQNVTFRCDPISEHNRLYWYRQTLGQGPEFLTYFQNEAQLEKSRLLSDRFSAERPKGSFSTLEIQRTEQGDSAMYLCASSRPAYSYNEQFFGPGTRLTVL.